This T cell receptor (beta chain) was identified during a study of CD8 T cells in Susac syndrome. Trimming pared 5 bases from V and 2 bases from J, leaving 17 bases between. The CDR3 contains 16 residues. Germline values: CDR1 SGHTA, CDR2 FQGTGA. Of note for this clonotype: The antigen is not known.

Random-hexamer reverse transcription was applied to roughly 0.5 to 1 ug RNA. The CDR3 of TCR beta was amplified by immunoSEQ multiplex PCR across 54 Vbeta and 13 Jbeta. TCRdb processed the immunoSEQ multiplex PCR reads anew with MiXCR; each CDR3 protein has one entry. The table records about 82,000 distinct CDR3 sequences, about 96% of them present only once. CD8+ and CD4+ T cells from blood underwent TCR beta sequencing. TEMRA cells were FACS-enriched, with CD8+ and CD4+ T cells isolated negatively. Study findings and constraints: Clonal expansion was present among Susac CD8+ cells. This expansion reached its peak in TEMRA cells and in active patients.

The chain joins TRBV7-3 to TRBJ2-3; D unclear. Sequencing was carried out using CD8+ T cells from PBMCs. The receptor was derived from a human donor with Susac syndrome. CDR3 loop: CASSPGDKFNTDTQYF. The CDR3 coding sequence is TGTGCCAGCAGCCCCGGAGACAAGTTTAACACAGATACGCAGTATTTT.